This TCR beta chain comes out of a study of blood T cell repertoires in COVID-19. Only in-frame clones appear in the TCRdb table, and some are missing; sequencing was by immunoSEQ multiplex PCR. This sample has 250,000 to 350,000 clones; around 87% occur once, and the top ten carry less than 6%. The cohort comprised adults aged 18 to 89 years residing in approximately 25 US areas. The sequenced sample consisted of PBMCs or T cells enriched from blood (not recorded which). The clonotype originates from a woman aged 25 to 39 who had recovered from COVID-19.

The DNA for the CDR3 is TGCAGCGTTGAAGTGTCGGGACAGGGTTTCACCGGGGAGCTGTTTTTT. Translated: CSVEVSGQGFTGELFF. V is TRBV29-1 and J is TRBJ2-2; 9 bases fit TRBD1. Losses at the gene ends were 1 base for V and 4 bases for J; bases not matched to a gene: 7. Per germline, CDR1 SQVTM and CDR2 ANQGSEA. The CDR3 sequence is 16 residues long.